Shown below are 26 T cell receptor beta chains from a single sample sequenced in a study of T-cell reconstitution after alpha-beta-depleted transplantation in children listed by TCRdb under 2016. The receptor library was made with PCR. Sequencing took place on an Illumina HiSeq 2500. To normalize quantification of the TCRbeta repertoire, the TCR libraries were built with molecular barcoding that relied on unique molecular identifiers. TCRdb trimmed the raw reads at Q25, called clones with MiXCR and kept productive beta chains. Each entry merges the rows of one CDR3 protein and shows their most common DNA and genes. The sample yields 350,000 to 450,000 distinct CDR3 sequences; about 14% were counted once. 3.5% to 4.5% of the sample rests with the top ten. The specimen was PBMCs, collected from the stem cell graft. The receptors stem from a human donor who donated a stem cell graft to a child with Fanconi anemia.

This clonotype was found many times. The gene calls are TRBV12-3 or TRBV12-4 and TRBJ2-2; a weak D match, TRBD2 (5 bases). V was pared by 5 bases and J by 4 bases, with 11 bases between. The CDR3 is 14 residues long. In nucleotides, the CDR3 is TGTGCCAGCAGTGTGGGAGAGTCCACCGGGGAGCTGTTTTTT. It is translated as CASSVGESTGELFF.

This clonotype was seen a handful of times. The V gene is TRBV4-2, the J gene TRBJ1-5; tentative D call: TRBD1 (5 bases). The CDR3 extends over 16 amino acids. CDR1 and CDR2 from the germline V gene are LGHNA and YNFKEQ. V gave up 3 bases and J gave up 1 base, with 13 bases separating them. The CDR3 reads CASSHTSTESNQPQHF. DNA for the CDR3: TGTGCCAGCAGCCACACCTCGACAGAGAGCAATCAGCCCCAGCATTTT.

CDR3 coding DNA: TGCGCCAGCAGCCAAGAGACTAGCGGGGCCTACAATGAGCAGTTCTTC. This gives the protein CASSQETSGAYNEQFF. The chain has TRBV4-1 and TRBJ2-1, with 11 bases fitting TRBD2. Germline V gene sequence: CDR1 MGHRA, CDR2 YSYEKL. The V and J ends lost 0 bases and 2 bases, in that order; junction bases with no gene match: 0. This CDR3 spans 16 amino acids.

This chain uses TRBV19 with TRBJ1-1; D call uncertain. This CDR3 has 14 residues. CDR1 LNHDA and CDR2 SQIVND come from the germline V gene (reference sequence). Trimming removed 3 bases at V and 5 bases at J, with 13 bases between. CDR3 sequence: CASSIWVLDTEAFF. The CDR3 nucleotides read TGTGCCAGTAGTATCTGGGTTTTGGATACTGAAGCTTTCTTT.

This clonotype was seen many times. CDR3 loop: CASRRGQGTDTQYF. The CDR3 nucleotides read TGTGCCAGCAGGAGGGGCCAGGGCACAGATACGCAGTATTTT. The chain links TRBV9 to TRBJ2-3; D is perhaps TRBD1 or TRBD2 (5 bases each). Germline values: CDR1 SGDLS, CDR2 YYNGEE. V lost 5 bases and J lost 1, with 11 bases in between. CDR3 size: 14 residues.

This clonotype was recorded at least ten times. V and J are TRBV29-1 and TRBJ2-3; 11 bases are shared with TRBD1. Per germline, CDR1 SQVTM and CDR2 ANQGSEA. The CDR3 consists of 14 residues. V shed 7 bases, J shed 1 base, and the junction held 4 bases outside the gene matches. CDR3 amino acids: CSAWGQGGTDTQYF. The CDR3 nucleotides read TGCAGCGCCTGGGGACAGGGGGGCACAGATACGCAGTATTTT.

This chain uses TRBV27 with TRBJ2-2, with D perhaps TRBD1 (5 bases). V was clipped by 8 bases and J by 5 bases, with 9 bases between them. There are 12 residues in the CDR3. CDR1 is MNHEY and CDR2 is SMNVEV in the germline V gene (reference sequence). The CDR3 region has the DNA TGTGCCAGCCCCAGGGATACCGGGGAGCTGTTTTTT. It codes for CASPRDTGELFF.

The table lists this clonotype with a few counts. The chain recombines TRBV7-8 with TRBJ2-7; D ambiguous. CDR3 length equals 15 residues. Germline loops: CDR1 SGHVS, CDR2 FQNEAQ. Trimming removed 1 base from V and 2 bases from J, with 12 bases in between. CDR3 DNA: TGTGCCAGCAGCTTAGATAGGACGGTGGCCTACGAGCAGTACGTC. This encodes CASSLDRTVAYEQYV.

The chain links TRBV10-3 to TRBJ2-5; tentatively, D is TRBD1 (7 bases). The length of the CDR3 is 13 residues. Trimming removed 6 bases from V and 5 bases from J, with 13 bases in between. Germline CDR1 and CDR2: ENHRY and SYGVKD. CDR3 residues: CAISPGGKETQYF. CDR3 DNA sequence: TGTGCCATCAGCCCAGGGGGGAAGGAGACCCAGTACTTC.

V and J are TRBV3-1 and TRBJ2-1; D might be TRBD1 or TRBD2, each matching 5 bases. The germline V gene has CDR1 LGHDT and CDR2 YNNKEL (reference sequence). This CDR3 region has 17 residues. The V gene lost 4 bases and the J gene lost 10 bases, with 26 bases spanning the gap. CDR3 protein: CASSLRKQQGDHSEQFF. Here the CDR3 DNA reads TGTGCCAGCAGCCTAAGGAAGCAACAAGGGGACCATTCGGAGCAGTTCTTC.

The chain's CDR3 is CASSPSGQVYEQYF. CDR3 DNA sequence: TGTGCCAGCAGTCCCTCGGGACAGGTCTACGAGCAGTACTTC. This chain uses TRBV12-3 or TRBV12-4 with TRBJ2-7, with 8 nucleotides matching TRBD1. J lost 3 bases, V lost 5 bases, and 6 bases had no gene match. This CDR3 has 14 residues.

The genes are TRBV2 and TRBJ1-6; D is unresolved. V dropped 5 bases and J dropped 0 bases, with 17 bases sitting between them. This CDR3 comprises 18 residues. Germline CDR1 reads SNHLY; CDR2 reads FYNNEI. CDR3 sequence: CASSLYSPSSSYNSPLHF. The CDR3 DNA follows: TGTGCCAGCAGTCTCTATTCGCCGTCGAGCTCCTATAATTCACCCCTCCACTTT.

The V call is TRBV20-1, the J call TRBJ1-3; the D gene is possibly TRBD1 (5 bases). This CDR3 spans 13 amino acids. V was shortened by 4 bases and J by 3 bases, with 10 bases between the two germline ends. CDR1 DFQATT and CDR2 SNEGSKA come from the germline V gene (reference sequence). CDR3 in DNA: TGCAGTGCTACAGGGTATTTTGGAAACACCATATATTTT. Amino acids: CSATGYFGNTIYF.

This clonotype was found a few times. The chain recombines TRBV10-2 with TRBJ2-7; 8 bases agree with TRBD1. The CDR3 has 11 amino acids. Germline V gene lookup returns CDR1 WSHSY and CDR2 SAAADI. CDR3 sequence (DNA): TGCGCTAGTGGACAGGGCAACGAGCAGTACGTC. Translated: CASGQGNEQYV.

This clonotype was counted many times. The V gene is TRBV24-1, the J gene TRBJ2-2; D is possibly TRBD1 or TRBD2 (5 bases each). The germline gives CDR1 KGHDR, CDR2 SFDVKD. This CDR3 has 15 residues. V was pared by 3 bases and J by 7 bases, with 14 bases between. CDR3: CATSDPGTGSGELFF. The CDR3 bases are TGTGCCACCAGTGATCCCGGGACGGGAAGCGGGGAGCTGTTTTTT.

V usage is TRBV6-2 or TRBV6-3 and J usage is TRBJ2-7, with unresolved D. V was trimmed by 0 bases and J by 6 bases, leaving 9 bases between them. The CDR3 is made up of 13 amino acids. Per the germline V gene, CDR1 is MNHEY and CDR2 is SVGEGT. CDR3 DNA sequence: TGTGCCAGCAGTTACTCGACACAAGTCGAGCAGTACGTC. Translating gives CASSYSTQVEQYV.

This rearrangement joins TRBV5-1 to TRBJ2-5; D possibly uses TRBD1 or TRBD2 (6 bases each). The V gene lost 4 bases and the J gene lost 5 bases, with 15 bases spanning the gap. The CDR3 contains 14 residues. The germline CDR1 and CDR2 sequences are SGHRS and YFSETQ. CDR3 nucleotides: TGCGCCAGCAGCGCCGGGGGCCAGGAGGAGACCCAGTACTTC. This translates into CASSAGGQEETQYF.

The CDR3 is CASSWDGAKNIQYF. The CDR3 DNA follows: TGTGCCAGCAGTTGGGACGGAGCCAAAAACATTCAGTACTTC. This chain connects TRBV27 to TRBJ2-4; D tentatively reads TRBD1 or TRBD2 (5 bases each). Deletions cut 4 bases from V and 0 bases from J, with 7 bases between. The germline gives CDR1 MNHEY, CDR2 SMNVEV (reference sequence). The CDR3 has 14 amino acids.

This clonotype was seen repeatedly, ten times or more. The rearrangement uses TRBV10-2 and TRBJ2-7; D not certain. The CDR3 length is 11 residues. Germline-derived CDR1 and CDR2 are WSHSY and SAAADI. The CDR3 sequence: CASSDGTGFRV. The CDR3 nucleotides are TGCGCCAGCAGTGACGGTACGGGTTTTCGGGTC.

The gene calls are TRBV4-2 and TRBJ2-3; unclear D gene. In germline, CDR1 is LGHNA, CDR2 YNFKEQ. Trimming removed 6 bases from V and 3 bases from J, with 16 bases in between. This CDR3 has 15 amino acids. The CDR3 DNA reads as TGTGCCAGCAGTCAAACTCTGATTTCTACAGATACGCAGTATTTT. Translated: CASSQTLISTDTQYF.

This clonotype was seen repeatedly, ten times or more. This chain links TRBV5-1 with TRBJ2-1, with 9 positions matching TRBD2. This CDR3 is 15 amino acids long. The germline gives CDR1 SGHRS, CDR2 YFSETQ. The J segment lost 1 base and the V segment lost 4 bases, leaving 3 bases of the junction unmatched. The CDR3 nucleotides read TGCGCCAGCAGCGAAAGCGGGGGGTCCTACAATGAGCAGTTCTTC. This codes for CASSESGGSYNEQFF. Full variable domain (missing parts from reference TRBV5-1 and TRBJ2-1): KAGVTQTPRYLIKTRGQQVTLSCSPISGHRSVSWYQQTPGQGLQFLFEYFSETQRNKGNFPGRFSGRQFSNSRSEMNVSTLELGDSALYLCASSESGGSYNEQFFGPGTRLTVL.

The chain's CDR3 is CASSLGTRSYNEQFF. CDR3 sequence (DNA): TGTGCCAGCAGTTTAGGGACTAGGAGCTACAATGAGCAGTTCTTC. This chain uses TRBV28 with TRBJ2-1; 8 bases are shared with TRBD2. The CDR3 is 15 amino acids. V trimming: 2 bases; J trimming: 3 bases; junction bases outside the gene matches: 3. Germline values: CDR1 MDHEN, CDR2 SYDVKM.

The V and J genes are TRBV16 and TRBJ1-1, with D perhaps TRBD1 (5 bases). The CDR3 loop spans 12 amino acids. V was trimmed by 2 bases and J by 6 bases, leaving 7 bases between them. Germline lookup yields CDR1 KGHSY and CDR2 FQNENV. The CDR3 reads CASSQPGSEAFF. CDR3 coding DNA: TGTGCCAGCAGCCAACCAGGGTCTGAAGCTTTCTTT. Full variable domain (missing parts from reference TRBV16 and TRBJ1-1): GEEVAQTPKHLVRGEGQKAKLYCAPIKGHSYVFWYQQVLKNEFKFLISFQNENVFDETGMPKERFSAKCLPNSPCSLEIQATKLEDSAVYFCASSQPGSEAFFGQGTRLTVV.

There are a few counts of this clonotype. The chain uses TRBV4-2 and TRBJ1-5; D gene ambiguous. CDR1 is LGHNA and CDR2 is YNFKEQ in the germline V gene. The CDR3 is made up of 15 amino acids. Trimming pared 1 base from V and 7 bases from J, leaving 14 bases between. The CDR3 DNA reads TGTGCCAGCAGCCAAGCAGGAACAGCGGGGCAGCCCCAGCATTTT. Translating it yields CASSQAGTAGQPQHF.

The V call is TRBV12-3 or TRBV12-4, the J call TRBJ2-3; TRBD2 matches at 12 bases. Unmatched junction bases numbered 4, after V lost 11 bases and J lost 4 bases. The CDR3 spans 13 residues. The CDR3 region has the DNA TGTGCCCAAGGACTAGCGGGGTCAGATACGCAGTATTTT. This translates into CAQGLAGSDTQYF.

The chain is built from TRBV19 and TRBJ2-1, with D perhaps matching TRBD1 (6 bases). The CDR3 runs to 14 residues. Germline V gene lookup returns CDR1 LNHDA and CDR2 SQIVND (reference sequence). Trimming pared 7 bases from V and 8 bases from J, leaving 18 bases between. In DNA form, the CDR3 reads TGTGCCAGTACTACTACAGGGATAGGCGATGAGCAGTTCTTC. Translation gives CASTTTGIGDEQFF. Full variable domain (rest looked up from reference TRBV19 and TRBJ2-1): DGGITQSPKYLFRKEGQNVTLSCEQNLNHDAMYWYRQDPGQGLRLIYYSQIVNDFQKGDIAEGYSVSREKKESFPLTVTSAQKNPTAFYLCASTTTGIGDEQFFGPGTRLTVL.